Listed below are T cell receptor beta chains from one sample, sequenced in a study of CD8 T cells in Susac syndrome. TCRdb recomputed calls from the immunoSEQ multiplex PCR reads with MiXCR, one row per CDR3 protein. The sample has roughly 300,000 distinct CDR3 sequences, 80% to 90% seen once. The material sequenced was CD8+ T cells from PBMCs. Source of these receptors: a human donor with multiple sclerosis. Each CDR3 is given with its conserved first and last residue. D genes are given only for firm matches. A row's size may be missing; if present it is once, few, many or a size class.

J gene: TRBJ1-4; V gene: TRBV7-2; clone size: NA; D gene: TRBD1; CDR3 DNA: TGTGCCAGCAGCTTTTTCCTCCGGGACAGGACCCTTAATGAAAAACTGTTTTTT; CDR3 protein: CASSFFLRDRTLNEKLFF
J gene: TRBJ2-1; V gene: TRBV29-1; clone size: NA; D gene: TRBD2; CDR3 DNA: TGCAGCGTTGTCTCCGGGACTAGCCCCTACAATGAGCAGTTCTTC; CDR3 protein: CSVVSGTSPYNEQFF
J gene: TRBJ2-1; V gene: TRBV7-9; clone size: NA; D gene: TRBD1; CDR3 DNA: TGTGCCAGCAGAGGGGGCTATACTAACAATGAGCAGTTCTTC; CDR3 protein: CASRGGYTNNEQFF
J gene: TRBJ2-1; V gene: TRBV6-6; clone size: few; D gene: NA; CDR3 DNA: TGTGCCAGCAGTTACTCGACTGCGGGCGGGGATGAGCAGTTCTTC; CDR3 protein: CASSYSTAGGDEQFF
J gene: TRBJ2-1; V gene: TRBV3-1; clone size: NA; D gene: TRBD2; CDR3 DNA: TGTGCCAGCTCCGTCCGGACTAGCGGCTACAATGAGCAGTTCTTC; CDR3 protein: CASSVRTSGYNEQFF
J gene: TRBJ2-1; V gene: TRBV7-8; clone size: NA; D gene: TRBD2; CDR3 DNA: TGTGCCAGCAGCCCCCCTGTGATGGGGGAGGGCCTAGCTGAGCAGTTCTTC; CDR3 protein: CASSPPVMGEGLAEQFF
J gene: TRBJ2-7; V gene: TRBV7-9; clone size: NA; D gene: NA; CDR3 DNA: TGTGCCAGCAGCTTATTACCAGGCCCATCCTACGAGCAGTACTTC; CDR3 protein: CASSLLPGPSYEQYF
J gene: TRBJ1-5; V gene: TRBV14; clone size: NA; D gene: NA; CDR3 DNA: TGTGCCAGCAGCCTCGGAGGTCCGTTATCCAATCAGCCCCAGCATTTT; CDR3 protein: CASSLGGPLSNQPQHF
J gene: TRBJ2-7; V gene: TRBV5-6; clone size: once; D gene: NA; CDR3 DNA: TGTGCCAGCAGCTTGTTGCTAGCCGTCTACGAGCAGTACTTC; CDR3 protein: CASSLLLAVYEQYF
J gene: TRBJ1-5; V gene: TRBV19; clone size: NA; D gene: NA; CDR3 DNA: TGTGCCAGTAGTGTCCGGGATACTAATCAGCCCCAGCATTTT; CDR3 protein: CASSVRDTNQPQHF
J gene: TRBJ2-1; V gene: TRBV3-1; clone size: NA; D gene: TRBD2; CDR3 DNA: TGTGCCAGCAGCCAAGGGACTAGCGGGAAGGGGAGTCATGAGCAGTTCTTC; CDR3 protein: CASSQGTSGKGSHEQFF
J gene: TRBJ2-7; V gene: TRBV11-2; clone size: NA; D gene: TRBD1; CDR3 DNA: TGTGCCAGCAGCCCGGGACAGCAACACGAGCAGTACTTC; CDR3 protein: CASSPGQQHEQYF
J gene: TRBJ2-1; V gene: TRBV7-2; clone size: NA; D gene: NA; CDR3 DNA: TGTGCCAGCAGCTTCTACTCAAAGGACAATGAGCAGTTCTTC; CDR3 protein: CASSFYSKDNEQFF
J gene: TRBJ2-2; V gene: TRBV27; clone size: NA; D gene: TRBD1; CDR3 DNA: TGTGCCAGCGAAGCCGGGACAGGGGGCGGATTTGGCACCGGGGAGCTGTTTTTT; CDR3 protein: CASEAGTGGGFGTGELFF
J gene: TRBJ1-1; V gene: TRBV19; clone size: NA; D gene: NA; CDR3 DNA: TGTGCCAGTAGTATCTCTGGGACGGTGAACACTGAAGCTTTCTTT; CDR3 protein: CASSISGTVNTEAFF
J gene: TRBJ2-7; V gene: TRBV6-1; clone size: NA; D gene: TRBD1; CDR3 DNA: TGTGCCAGCAGTCAGACAGGGTTCACCTACGAGCAGTACTTC; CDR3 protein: CASSQTGFTYEQYF
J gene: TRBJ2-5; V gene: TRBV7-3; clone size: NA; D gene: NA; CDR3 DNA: TGTGCCAGCAGCCCTCCTTTCTCGCGGTGGATGTACCAAGAGACCCAGTACTTC; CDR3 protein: CASSPPFSRWMYQETQYF
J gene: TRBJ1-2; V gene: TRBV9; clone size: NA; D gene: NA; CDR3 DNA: TGTGCCAGCAGCGAAGTTTTGGGACTGGGGAATGAGGGCTACACCTTC; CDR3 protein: CASSEVLGLGNEGYTF
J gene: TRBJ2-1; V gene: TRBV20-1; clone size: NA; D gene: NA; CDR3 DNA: TGCAGTGCCCCCGGAATTAGCGATTTCGATGAGCAGTTCTTC; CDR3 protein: CSAPGISDFDEQFF
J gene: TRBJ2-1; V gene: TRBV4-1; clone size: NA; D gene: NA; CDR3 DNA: TGCGCCAGCAGCCAAGTTGAATTCGAGCTGGCGGAAACTTTTCGGAATGAGCAGTTCTTC; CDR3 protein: CASSQVEFELAETFRNEQFF
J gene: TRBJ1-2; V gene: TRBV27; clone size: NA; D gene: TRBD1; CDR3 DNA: TGTGCCAGCAGTTTAGGTGCAGGGACAGGGGTCTATGGCTACACCTTC; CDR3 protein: CASSLGAGTGVYGYTF
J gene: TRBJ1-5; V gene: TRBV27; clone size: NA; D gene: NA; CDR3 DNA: TGTGCCAGCAGTCTCCGGGGCATGGAGCCCCAGCATTTT; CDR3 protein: CASSLRGMEPQHF
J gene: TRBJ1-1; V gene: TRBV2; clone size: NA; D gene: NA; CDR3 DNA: TGTGCCAGCAGGGCCCCGGGAGGGAACACTGAAGCTTTCTTT; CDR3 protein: CASRAPGGNTEAFF
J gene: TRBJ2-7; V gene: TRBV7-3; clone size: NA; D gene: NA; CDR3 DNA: TGTGCCAGCAGCTTAATCGGACTAGAGGGGGCCTACGAGCAGTACTTC; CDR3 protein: CASSLIGLEGAYEQYF
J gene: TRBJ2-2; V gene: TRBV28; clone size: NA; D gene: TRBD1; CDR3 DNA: TGTGCCAGCAGAGCTTTTGGACAGGAGTTCACCGGGGAGCTGTTTTTT; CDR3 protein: CASRAFGQEFTGELFF
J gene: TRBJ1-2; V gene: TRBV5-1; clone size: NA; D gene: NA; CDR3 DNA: TGCGCCAGCAGCCCCGGGACGGGCAATAGTAGGACCTTC; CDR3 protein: CASSPGTGNSRTF
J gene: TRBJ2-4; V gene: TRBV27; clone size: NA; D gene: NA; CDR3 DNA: TGTGCCAGCCGGACCAAAAACATTCAGTACTTC; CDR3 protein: CASRTKNIQYF
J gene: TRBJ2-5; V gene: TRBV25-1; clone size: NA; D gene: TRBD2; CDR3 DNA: TGTGCCAGCAGTGTTAGCGGGGGCTTCCAAGAGACCCAGTACTTC; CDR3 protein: CASSVSGGFQETQYF
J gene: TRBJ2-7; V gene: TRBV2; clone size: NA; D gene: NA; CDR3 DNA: TGTGCCAGCAGCGCGGCAGGGAGGTACGAGCAGTACTTC; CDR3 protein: CASSAAGRYEQYF
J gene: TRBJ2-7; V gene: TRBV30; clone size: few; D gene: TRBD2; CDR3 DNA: TGTGCCTGGAGTAATAAAAGGCTAGCGGGATACGAGCAGTACTTC; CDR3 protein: CAWSNKRLAGYEQYF
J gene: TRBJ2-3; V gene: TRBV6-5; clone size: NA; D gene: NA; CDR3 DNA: TGTGCCAGCAGTTACACTGAGGGAGATACGCAGTATTTT; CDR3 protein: CASSYTEGDTQYF
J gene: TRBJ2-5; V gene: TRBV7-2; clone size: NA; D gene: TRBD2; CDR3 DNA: TGTGCCAGCAGCCCCCTAGCGGGAGGGGAGGGAGAGACCCAGTACTTC; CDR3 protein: CASSPLAGGEGETQYF
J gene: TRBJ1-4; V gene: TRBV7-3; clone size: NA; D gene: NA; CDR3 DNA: TGTGCCAGCAGCCCCACGGGCGGGAATGAAAAACTGTTTTTT; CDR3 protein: CASSPTGGNEKLFF
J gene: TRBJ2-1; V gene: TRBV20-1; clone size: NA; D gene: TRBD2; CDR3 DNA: TGCAGTGCTAGAGATACTAGCGGGAGCTCCTACAATGAGCAGTTCTTC; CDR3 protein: CSARDTSGSSYNEQFF
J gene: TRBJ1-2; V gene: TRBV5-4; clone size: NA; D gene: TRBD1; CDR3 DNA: TGTGCCAGCAGCTTGATGACAGGGGGATATGGCTACACCTTC; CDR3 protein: CASSLMTGGYGYTF
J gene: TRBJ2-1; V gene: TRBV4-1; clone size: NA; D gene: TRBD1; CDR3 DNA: TGCGCCAGCAGCCAAGGCGGGGACAGGGGTATCAATGAGCAGTTCTTC; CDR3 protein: CASSQGGDRGINEQFF
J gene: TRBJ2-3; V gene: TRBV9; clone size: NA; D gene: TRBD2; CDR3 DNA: TGTGCCAGCAGTGCTCCGACTAGCGGAGCGGGGAGGACAGATACGCAGTATTTT; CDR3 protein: CASSAPTSGAGRTDTQYF
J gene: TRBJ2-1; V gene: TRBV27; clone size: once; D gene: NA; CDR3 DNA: TGTGCCAGCAATCCGTGGGGGTACAACAATGAGCAGTTCTTC; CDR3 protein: CASNPWGYNNEQFF
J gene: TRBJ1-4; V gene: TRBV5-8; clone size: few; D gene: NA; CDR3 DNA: TGTGCCAGCAGCTTGGAGGTGGATGAAAAACTGTTTTTT; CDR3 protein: CASSLEVDEKLFF
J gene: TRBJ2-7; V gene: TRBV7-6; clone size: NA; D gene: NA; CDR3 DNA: TGTGCCAGCAGCTTGGCAGGGTTTCAGACCTACGAGCAGTACTTC; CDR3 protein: CASSLAGFQTYEQYF
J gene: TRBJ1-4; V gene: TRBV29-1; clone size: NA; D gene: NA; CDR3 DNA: TGCAGCGTTGAATTGGACTCAGTTGCAACTAATGAAAAACTGTTTTTT; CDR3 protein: CSVELDSVATNEKLFF
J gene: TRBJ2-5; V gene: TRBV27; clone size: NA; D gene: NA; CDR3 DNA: TGTGCCAGCAGTTTGGGGATCCTTGGGGAGACCCAGTACTTC; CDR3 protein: CASSLGILGETQYF
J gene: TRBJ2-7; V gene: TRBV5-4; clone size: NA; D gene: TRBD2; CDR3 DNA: TGTGCCAGCAGCACAGCTAGCGGGCCTTCCTACGAGCAGTACTTC; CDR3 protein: CASSTASGPSYEQYF
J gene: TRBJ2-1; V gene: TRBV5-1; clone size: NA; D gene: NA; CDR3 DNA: TGCGCCAGCAGCAACTCACCCGCCTACAATGAGCAGTTCTTC; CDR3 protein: CASSNSPAYNEQFF
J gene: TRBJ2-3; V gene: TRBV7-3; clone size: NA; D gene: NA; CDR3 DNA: TGTGCCAGCAGCTTAAACGGGGGAAGCACAGATACGCAGTATTTT; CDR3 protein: CASSLNGGSTDTQYF
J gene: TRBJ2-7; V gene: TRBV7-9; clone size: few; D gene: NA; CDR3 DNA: TGTGCCAGCAGCTTATTTTGGAACGAGCAGTACTTC; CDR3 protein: CASSLFWNEQYF
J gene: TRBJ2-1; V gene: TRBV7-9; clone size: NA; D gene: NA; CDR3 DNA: TGTGCCAGCAGATTTAGCGAATTTGAGCAGTTCTTC; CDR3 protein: CASRFSEFEQFF
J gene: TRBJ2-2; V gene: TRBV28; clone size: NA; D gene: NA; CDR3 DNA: TGTGCCAGCAGTTTAGATGCCGACAAATCCGGGGAGCTGTTTTTT; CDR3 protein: CASSLDADKSGELFF
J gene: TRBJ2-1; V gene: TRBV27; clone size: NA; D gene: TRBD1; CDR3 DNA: TGTGCCAGCAGGACAGGGCCTCTCAATGAGCAGTTCTTC; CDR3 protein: CASRTGPLNEQFF